This T cell receptor (beta chain) is drawn from a study of shared clonotypes between healthy human individuals. Naivety among CD8 cells was defined by CD45RO negativity and positive CCR7 selection, thereby excluding terminally differentiated effector memory CD45RA+ cells. The CDR3 is made up of 15 amino acids. CDR1 and CDR2 from the germline V gene are MDHEN and SYDVKM. V lost 8 bases and J lost 1, with 16 bases in between. This clone was seen just once. Method: immunoSEQ multiplex PCR; TCRdb's copy keeps in-frame clones and lacks some. The sample includes 760,000 or so clones, about 96% of them seen just once.

The chain uses TRBV28 and TRBJ2-3; maybe TRBD2 (5 bases). The sequence was obtained from a young man in good health. The sequenced sample was naive CD8+ T cells sorted from blood. The CDR3 sequence is CASDMAGEGTDTQYF. CDR3 nucleotides: TGTGCCAGCGACATGGCCGGGGAAGGCACAGATACGCAGTATTTT.